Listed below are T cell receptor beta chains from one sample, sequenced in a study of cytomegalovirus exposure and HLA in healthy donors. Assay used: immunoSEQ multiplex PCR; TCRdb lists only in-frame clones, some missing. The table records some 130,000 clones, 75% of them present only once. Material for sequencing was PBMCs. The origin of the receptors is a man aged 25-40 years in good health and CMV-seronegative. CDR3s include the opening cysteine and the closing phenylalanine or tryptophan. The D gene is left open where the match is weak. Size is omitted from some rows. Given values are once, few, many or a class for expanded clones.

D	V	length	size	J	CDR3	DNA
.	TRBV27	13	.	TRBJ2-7	CASSPSSSYEQYF	TGTGCCAGCAGCCCCTCCAGCTCCTACGAGCAGTACTTC
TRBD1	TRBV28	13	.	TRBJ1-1	CASSLRGPTEAFF	TGTGCCAGCAGCCTCAGGGGGCCGACTGAAGCTTTCTTT
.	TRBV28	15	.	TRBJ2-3	CASSPLPVYTDTQYF	TGTGCCAGCAGCCCATTGCCGGTTTACACAGATACGCAGTATTTT
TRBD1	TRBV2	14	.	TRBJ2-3	CAIHRDRGTDTQYF	TGTGCTATACACCGGGACAGGGGCACAGATACGCAGTATTTT
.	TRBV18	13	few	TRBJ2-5	CASSLQGQETQYF	TGTGCCAGCTCACTACAGGGTCAAGAGACCCAGTACTTC
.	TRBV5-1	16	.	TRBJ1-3	CASSLQGGNSGNTIYF	TGCGCCAGCAGCTTACAGGGTGGTAACTCTGGAAACACCATATATTTT
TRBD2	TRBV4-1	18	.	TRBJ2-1	CASSQEAFLAAAYNEQFF	TGCGCCAGCAGCCAAGAAGCCTTTCTAGCGGCAGCTTACAATGAGCAGTTCTTC
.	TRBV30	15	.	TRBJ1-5	CAWSAGAVSNQPQHF	TGTGCCTGGAGTGCGGGTGCTGTGAGCAATCAGCCCCAGCATTTT
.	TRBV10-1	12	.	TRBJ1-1	CASSRDSTEAFF	TGCGCCAGCAGCAGGGATAGCACTGAAGCTTTCTTT
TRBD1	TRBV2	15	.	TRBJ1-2	CASSLGTEGGYGYTF	TGTGCCAGCAGTTTGGGGACAGAGGGAGGCTATGGCTACACCTTC
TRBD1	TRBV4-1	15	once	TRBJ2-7	CASSWRQGEGYEQYF	TGCGCCAGCAGCTGGAGACAGGGGGAGGGCTACGAGCAGTACTTC
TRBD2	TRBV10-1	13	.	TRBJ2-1	CASSGASGRGPFF	TGCGCCAGCAGTGGGGCTAGCGGGAGAGGCCCGTTCTTC
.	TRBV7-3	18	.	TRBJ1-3	CASSLIWDSLGSGNTIYF	TGTGCCAGCAGCTTAATATGGGACTCATTGGGCTCTGGAAACACCATATATTTT
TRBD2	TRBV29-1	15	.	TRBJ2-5	CSVPAGLARQETQYF	TGCAGCGTCCCTGCGGGACTAGCGAGGCAAGAGACCCAGTACTTC
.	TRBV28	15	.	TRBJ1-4	CASRPSGSTNEKLFF	TGTGCCAGCAGACCCTCCGGTTCAACTAATGAAAAACTGTTTTTT
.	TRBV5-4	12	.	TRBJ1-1	CAIREGGSEAFF	TGTGCCATACGGGAGGGGGGAAGCGAAGCTTTCTTT
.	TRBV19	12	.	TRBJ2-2	CASRSESGELFF	TGTGCCAGTAGATCCGAGTCCGGGGAGCTGTTTTTT
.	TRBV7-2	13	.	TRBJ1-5	CASTWEGTQPQHF	TGTGCCAGCACCTGGGAGGGGACTCAGCCCCAGCATTTT
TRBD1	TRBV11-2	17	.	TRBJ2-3	CASSERRDSLITDTQYF	TGTGCCAGCAGCGAGCGAAGGGACAGCCTTATCACAGATACGCAGTATTTT
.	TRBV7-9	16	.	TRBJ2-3	CASSLAPGTSTDTQYF	TGTGCCAGCAGCTTAGCCCCAGGGACTAGCACAGATACGCAGTATTTT
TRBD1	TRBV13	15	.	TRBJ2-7	CASSLEGQGDGEQYF	TGTGCCAGCAGCTTAGAAGGACAGGGGGATGGAGAGCAGTACTTC
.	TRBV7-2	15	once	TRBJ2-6	CASSLRGSGANVLTF	TGTGCCAGCAGCTTACGAGGGTCTGGGGCCAACGTCCTGACTTTC
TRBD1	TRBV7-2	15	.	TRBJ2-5	CASSLGQGRQETQYF	TGTGCCAGCAGCTTAGGACAGGGGCGGCAAGAGACCCAGTACTTC
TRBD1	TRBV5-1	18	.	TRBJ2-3	CASSFTRTGDSQRDTQYF	TGCGCCAGCAGCTTCACCAGAACTGGGGACAGCCAAAGAGATACGCAGTATTTT
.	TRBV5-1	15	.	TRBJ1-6	CASSLGAGVNSPLHF	TGCGCCAGCAGCTTGGGCGCAGGGGTTAATTCACCCCTCCACTTT
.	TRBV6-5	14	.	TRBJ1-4	CASRPVTTNEKLFF	TGTGCCAGCAGGCCGGTGACAACTAATGAAAAACTGTTTTTT
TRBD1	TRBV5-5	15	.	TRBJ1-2	CASSLGRTGNYGYTF	TGTGCCAGCAGCTTGGGAAGGACAGGGAACTATGGCTACACCTTC
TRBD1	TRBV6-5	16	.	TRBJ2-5	CASSYSIRTGQETQYF	TGTGCCAGCAGTTACTCGATTAGGACAGGCCAAGAGACCCAGTACTTC
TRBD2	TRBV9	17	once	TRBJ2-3	CASSAQSGGRGTDTQYF	TGTGCCAGCAGCGCCCAGAGCGGCGGGAGGGGAACAGATACGCAGTATTTT
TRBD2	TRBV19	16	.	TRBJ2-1	CASSFPGLAGKNEQFF	TGTGCCAGTAGTTTTCCGGGACTAGCGGGAAAGAATGAGCAGTTCTTC
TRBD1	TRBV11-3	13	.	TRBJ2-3	CASSLDPGGTQYF	TGTGCCAGCAGCTTAGACCCAGGGGGTACGCAGTATTTT
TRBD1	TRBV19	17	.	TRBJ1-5	CASSIGVGQGTVQPQHF	TGTGCCAGTAGTATAGGAGTCGGACAGGGGACAGTCCAGCCCCAGCATTTT
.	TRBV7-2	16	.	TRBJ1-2	CASSLAQGLTGYGYTF	TGTGCCAGCAGCTTAGCGCAGGGGCTGACGGGCTATGGCTACACCTTC
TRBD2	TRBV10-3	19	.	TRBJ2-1	CAIKRQGLAGLSSYNEQFF	TGTGCCATCAAACGGCAGGGACTAGCGGGGTTGAGCTCCTACAATGAGCAGTTCTTC
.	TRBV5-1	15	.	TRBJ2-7	CASRVQSGMLYEQYF	TGCGCCAGCAGGGTACAGTCGGGAATGCTCTACGAGCAGTACTTC
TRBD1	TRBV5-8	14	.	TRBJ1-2	CASSSPGGDSGYTF	TGTGCCAGCAGCTCCCCAGGGGGTGACAGTGGCTACACCTTC
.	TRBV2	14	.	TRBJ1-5	CASSEEKGGEPQHF	TGTGCCAGCAGTGAAGAGAAGGGGGGGGAGCCCCAGCATTTT
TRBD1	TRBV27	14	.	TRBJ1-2	CASSTGTGGSGYTF	TGTGCCAGCAGTACAGGGACAGGGGGAAGTGGCTACACCTTC
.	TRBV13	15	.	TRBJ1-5	CASSLVPTSSQPQHF	TGTGCCAGCAGCTTAGTTCCGACATCCTCTCAGCCCCAGCATTTT
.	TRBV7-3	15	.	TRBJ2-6	CASSSSASGANVLTF	TGTGCCAGCAGCTCGAGTGCCTCTGGGGCCAACGTCCTGACTTTC
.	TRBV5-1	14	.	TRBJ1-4	CASSYRTTNEKLFF	TGCGCCAGCAGCTACAGGACAACTAATGAAAAACTGTTTTTT
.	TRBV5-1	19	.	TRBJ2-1	CASSLIDRSFPSDGNEQFF	TGCGCCAGCAGCTTGATAGACAGGTCCTTCCCCTCTGACGGCAATGAGCAGTTCTTC
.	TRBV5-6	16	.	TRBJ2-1	CASSPSTNPGANEQFF	TGTGCCAGCAGCCCTTCGACCAACCCGGGAGCCAATGAGCAGTTCTTC
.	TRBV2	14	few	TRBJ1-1	CASSGLDGNTEAFF	TGTGCCAGTTCCGGGTTGGATGGGAACACTGAAGCTTTCTTT
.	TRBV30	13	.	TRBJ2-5	CAWSAVAGETQYF	TGTGCCTGGAGTGCGGTAGCTGGGGAGACCCAGTACTTC
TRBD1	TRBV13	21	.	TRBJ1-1	CASRKHGRVPGQGGENTEAFF	TGTGCCAGCAGGAAACATGGTAGGGTTCCGGGACAGGGTGGGGAGAACACTGAAGCTTTCTTT
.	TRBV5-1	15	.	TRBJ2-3	CASSRTVPLTDTQYF	TGCGCCAGCAGCCGAACAGTCCCCCTCACAGATACGCAGTATTTT
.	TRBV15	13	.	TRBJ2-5	CATSREPGETQYF	TGTGCCACCAGCAGAGAACCGGGGGAGACCCAGTACTTC
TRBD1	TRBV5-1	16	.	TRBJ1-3	CASSLVGQSTGNTIYF	TGCGCCAGCAGCTTGGTGGGACAGTCAACTGGAAACACCATATATTTT
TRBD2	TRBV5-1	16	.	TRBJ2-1	CASSSWTSGIANEQFF	TGCGCCAGCAGCTCCTGGACTAGCGGGATTGCGAATGAGCAGTTCTTC
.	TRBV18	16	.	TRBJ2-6	CASSPRQSSGANVLTF	TGTGCCAGCTCACCGAGACAGAGCTCTGGGGCCAACGTCCTGACTTTC
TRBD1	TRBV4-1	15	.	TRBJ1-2	CASSLSGQGGSGYTF	TGCGCCAGCAGCCTTTCGGGACAGGGGGGAAGTGGCTACACCTTC
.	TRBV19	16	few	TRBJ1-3	CASSTIQVGPGNTIYF	TGTGCCAGTAGTACGATACAGGTCGGCCCTGGAAACACCATATATTTT